This T cell receptor beta chain appears in the sequencing data of a study of shared clonotypes between healthy human individuals. The study, taken as a whole, reports: Blood alone was sampled, and tissue repertoires likely differ.

V was pared by 6 bases and J by 2 bases, with 5 bases between. CDR1 and CDR2 (germline): MDHEN, SYDVKM. The CDR3 loop spans 11 amino acids. Notes on this clone: The antigen remains undetermined.

The method was immunoSEQ multiplex PCR; TCRdb's version includes in-frame clones alone and lacks a portion of them. The sample has over 400,000 clones; roughly 80% are singletons. The receptor was isolated from a woman in her forties in good health. Some clones in this sample may be carry-over from other donors' samples. Sample: PBMCs. This rearrangement joins TRBV28 to TRBJ2-7; the D is unclear. CDR3 residues: CASRSPYEQYF. For the CDR3, the DNA is TGTGCCAGCAGATCGCCCTACGAGCAGTACTTC.